This T cell receptor (beta chain) was identified in a study of response to subunit inactivated influenza vaccine. The V gene's germline CDR1 is DFQATT and CDR2 SNEGSKA (reference sequence). CDR3 length: 17 amino acids. The V segment lost 3 bases and the J segment 0 bases; nucleotides outside the gene matches: 4. TCRdb re-called the RT-PCR reads with MiXCR, one entry per CDR3 protein. This table has a few hundred thousand distinct CDR3 sequences, approximately 11% appearing once. The table lists this clonotype with many counts. The sample also formed part of further work on T cells expressing NK-cell markers. As that report states: Beta-chain TCR cDNA was generated via 5'RACE template switching with UMIs. The TCR beta repertoires were obtained from sorted CD3+CD56+NKG2C+, CD3+CD56+NKG2C- and CD3+CD56-NKG2C+ T cells. Seven of the eight sequenced donors were classified as HCMV-seropositive, and one was classified as seronegative. Six of the donors carried dominant NKG2C+ clonotypes that took up roughly 1.0-7.0% of their CD8+ T cells. There remained a lack of clarity about HCMV specificity of expanded NKG2C+ T cell clones.

The source material was PBMCs from blood, sampled on the day of vaccination. The rearrangement joins TRBV20-1 to TRBJ2-3, with 15 positions matching TRBD2. This clonotype was obtained from a man aged 50 to 59 who received an inactivated influenza vaccine. The CDR3: CSASGTSGRPSTDTQYF. The CDR3 nucleotides read TGCAGTGCTAGTGGGACTAGCGGGAGGCCGAGCACAGATACGCAGTATTTT.